The next 10 T cell receptor beta chains were all read from a single sample in a study of T cell changes during pregnancy in multiple sclerosis. The data were produced by immunoSEQ multiplex PCR, yet TCRdb's version contains in-frame clones alone and is incomplete. The sample shows around 58,000 clones, 75% to 95% of them seen only once. This sample comprised CD4+ T cells from peripheral blood mononuclear cells, obtained after pregnancy. The origin of the receptors is a female donor in good health, enrolled as a control in a pregnancy study.

The chain links TRBV19 to TRBJ1-3; D is possibly TRBD1 (6 bases). With 5 bases removed from V and 0 bases from J, the gap between germline ends came to 11 bases. Germline V gene sequence: CDR1 LNHDA, CDR2 SQIVND (reference sequence). The CDR3 sequence is 15 residues long. The CDR3 spells CASSPRTDSGNTIYF. Here the CDR3 DNA reads TGTGCCAGTAGTCCAAGGACAGACTCTGGAAACACCATATATTTT.

The chain has TRBV6-1 and TRBJ1-2; TRBD1 is a possible D gene (5 bases). This CDR3 region has 15 residues. Trimming stripped 2 bases from V and 4 bases from J, with 14 bases between. CDR1 and CDR2 from the germline V gene are MNHNS and SASEGT. CDR3 coding DNA: TGTGCCAGCAGTGAAATGATTGGGGGGAGCTATGGCTACACCTTC. Amino acids: CASSEMIGGSYGYTF.

The CDR3 loop is CASSEFVTGGTEAFF. In DNA, the CDR3 is TGCGCCAGCAGTGAGTTCGTTACAGGGGGGACTGAAGCTTTCTTT. This rearrangement joins TRBV10-2 to TRBJ1-1; 8 positions agree with TRBD1. CDR3 length: 15 amino acids. Unmatched junction bases numbered 6, after V lost 1 base and J lost 5 bases. From germline, CDR1 is WSHSY and CDR2 SAAADI.

The V gene is TRBV30, the J gene TRBJ2-7; D might be TRBD2 (5 bases). This CDR3 is built from 14 residues. CDR1 is GTSNPN and CDR2 is SVGIG in the germline V gene (reference sequence). Trimming pared 0 bases from V and 4 bases from J, leaving 13 bases between. CDR3 sequence (DNA): TGTGCCTGGAGTGTAGGCGGGCTCCTGTACGAGCAGTACTTC. Amino acids: CAWSVGGLLYEQYF. The full variable domain, its missing parts supplied by reference TRBV30 and TRBJ2-7, is SQTIHQWPATLVQPVGSPLSLECTVEGTSNPNLYWYRQAAGRGLQLLFYSVGIGQISSEVPQNLSASRPQDRQFILSSKKLLLSDSGFYLCAWSVGGLLYEQYFGPGTRLTVT.

In its sample, this clone was seen once. With a much larger clone just one base away, this may be a read error. J is TRBJ1-1 and V is TRBV5-6; 9 bases are a match to TRBD1. Germline lookup yields CDR1 SGHDT and CDR2 YYEEEE. The CDR3 is 16 residues long. The CDR3 loop is CAGSSPGQGMNTEAFF. The CDR3 bases are TGTGCCGGCAGTTCCCCGGGACAGGGAATGAACACTGAAGCTTTCTTT.

V is TRBV6-5 and J is TRBJ1-5; D is ambiguous. Germline V gene lookup returns CDR1 MNHEY and CDR2 SVGAGI. This CDR3 is 16 amino acids long. V shed 0 bases and J shed 3 bases, with 12 bases lying between them. CDR3: CASSYSWGEPNQPQHF. For the CDR3, the DNA is TGTGCCAGCAGTTACTCGTGGGGAGAGCCCAATCAGCCCCAGCATTTT.

The J gene is TRBJ1-2, the V gene TRBV6-1, with D tentatively TRBD1 (5 bases). The CDR3 is 13 amino acids. V was pared by 2 bases and J by 8 bases, with 12 bases between. Per germline, CDR1 MNHNS and CDR2 SASEGT. CDR3 sequence (DNA): TGTGCCAGCAGTGAATACGACAGCCAAGGCTACACCTTC. Encoded protein: CASSEYDSQGYTF.

The rearrangement joins TRBV11-2 to TRBJ1-4; D possibly corresponds to TRBD1 (6 bases). The germline gives CDR1 SGHAT, CDR2 FQNNGV. CDR3 length equals 15 residues. V lost 6 bases and J 8 bases, leaving 19 bases between the germline ends. CDR3 amino acids: CASSDSGTTREKLFF. DNA for the CDR3: TGTGCCAGCAGTGATTCCGGGACAACCCGGGAAAAACTGTTTTTT.

CDR3 sequence reads: CASSLDRFVNTEAFF. DNA of the CDR3: TGTGCCAGCAGCTTAGACAGGTTTGTCAACACTGAAGCTTTCTTT. The chain joins TRBV7-9 to TRBJ1-1; possibly TRBD1 for D (5 bases). Germline values: CDR1 SEHNR, CDR2 FQNEAQ (reference sequence). With 1 base removed from V and 2 bases from J, the gap between germline ends came to 11 bases. The CDR3 is 15 residues long.

The chain combines TRBV7-2 with TRBJ1-2; 8 bases match TRBD1. The V and J ends lost 4 bases and 1 base, in that order; junction bases with no gene match: 11. The germline gives CDR1 SGHTA, CDR2 FQGNSA. This CDR3 is built from 17 residues. In DNA form, the CDR3 reads TGTGCCAGCAGCTCCCACCTAGGACAGGGACATAACTATGGCTACACCTTC. Translated: CASSSHLGQGHNYGYTF.